The rows below give T cell receptor beta chains drawn from one sample of a study of control samples from healthy donors and cancer patients. Assay: immunoSEQ multiplex PCR; the TCRdb copy retains only in-frame clones and omits some. The sample holds about 150,000 clones, about 94% seen once. Sequencing input: blood. Every receptor here comes from a man between 40 and 49 years old in good health. Each CDR3 is given with its conserved first and last residue. The order of the fields is J gene, clone size, D gene, V gene, CDR3 protein, CDR3 DNA. The D gene is left open where the match is weak. A row's size may be missing; if present it is once, few, many or a size class.

TRBJ1-1 - - TRBV7-6 CASSHPSGTEAFF TGTGCCAGCAGCCACCCATCCGGGACTGAAGCTTTCTTT
TRBJ2-1 - - TRBV11-2 CASSPLGSYNEQFF TGTGCCAGCAGCCCCCTTGGGTCCTACAATGAGCAGTTCTTC
TRBJ1-1 - TRBD1 TRBV6-5 CASTEGQGYKEAFF TGTGCCAGCACGGAGGGACAGGGATACAAGGAAGCTTTCTTT
TRBJ2-1 - - TRBV5-1 CASSLGQVYNEQFF TGCGCCAGCAGCTTGGGTCAGGTTTACAATGAGCAGTTCTTC
TRBJ1-5 - - TRBV24-1 CATGPGGNQPQHF TGTGCCACCGGTCCGGGAGGCAATCAGCCCCAGCATTTT
TRBJ2-1 - TRBD1 TRBV7-6 CASSSGQGTYNEQFF TGTGCCAGCAGCTCGGGACAGGGTACCTACAATGAGCAGTTCTTC
TRBJ1-3 - TRBD1 TRBV27 CASSRTGEGNTIYF TGTGCCAGCAGTAGAACAGGGGAAGGAAACACCATATATTTT
TRBJ1-6 - TRBD1 TRBV27 CASSLGHRGNSPLHF TGTGCCAGCAGTTTGGGGCACAGGGGAAATTCACCCCTCCACTTT
TRBJ1-1 - - TRBV5-1 CASRQWTARLNTEAFF TGCGCCAGCAGGCAGTGGACCGCCCGCTTGAACACTGAAGCTTTCTTT
TRBJ1-5 - - TRBV19 CASRRISLNQPQHF TGTGCCAGTAGGCGCATATCTCTCAATCAGCCCCAGCATTTT
TRBJ1-4 - - TRBV2 CASSETGLGEKLFF TGTGCCAGCAGTGAAACAGGGTTAGGGGAAAAACTGTTTTTT
TRBJ2-2 - TRBD1 TRBV7-8 CASSLIRGTGVAGELFF TGTGCCAGCAGCTTAATCCGCGGGACAGGGGTCGCCGGGGAGCTGTTTTTT
TRBJ1-6 - - TRBV10-3 CAISEGLRSPLHF TGTGCCATCAGTGAGGGCCTCCGTTCACCCCTCCACTTT
TRBJ1-1 few - TRBV3-1/TRBV3-2 CASSSSLGTEAFF TGTGCCAGCAGCTCATCTCTGGGGACTGAAGCTTTCTTT
TRBJ1-2 - TRBD1 TRBV7-6 CASSPNLQGNYGYTF TGTGCCAGCAGTCCGAACCTACAGGGGAACTATGGCTACACCTTC
TRBJ2-1 - - TRBV9 CASSVTWGQGRGEQFF TGTGCCAGCAGCGTGACGTGGGGCCAGGGGCGGGGTGAGCAGTTCTTC
TRBJ1-6 - TRBD1 TRBV27 CASSRDRNSPLHF TGTGCCAGCAGTCGGGACAGGAATTCACCCCTCCACTTT
TRBJ2-7 - TRBD2 TRBV2 CASTPAGSSYEQYF TGTGCCAGCACCCCAGCGGGGAGCTCCTACGAGCAGTACTTC
TRBJ1-1 - - TRBV7-9 CASSLGRENTEAFF TGTGCCAGCAGCTTAGGACGGGAGAACACTGAAGCTTTCTTT
TRBJ1-3 - - TRBV21-1 CASSENPATGGTIYF TGTGCCAGCAGCGAAAATCCAGCGACCGGTGGCACCATATATTTT
TRBJ2-1 - - TRBV7-9 CASSLDVGLYNEQFF TGTGCCAGCAGCTTAGACGTGGGCCTTTACAATGAGCAGTTCTTC
TRBJ1-1 - - TRBV3-1/TRBV3-2 CASRHEATGLMNTEAFF TGTGCCAGCAGGCATGAGGCCACAGGACTCATGAACACTGAAGCTTTCTTT